These 5 T cell receptor beta chains share one sample of origin, sequenced in a study of patients and donors after allogeneic stem cell transplantation. One entry per CDR3 protein, called by TCRdb with MiXCR from the RT-PCR reads. The table lists approximately 140,000 distinct CDR3 sequences, about a third of them singletons. Material for sequencing was blood, either unsorted or a sorted T cell fraction (not recorded which). The source of these receptors is a human donor who was either an allogeneic HSCT recipient or a stem cell or donor lymphocyte infusion donor (not recorded which). It is not recorded whose cells these are; they may come from a transplant donor.

This sequence joins TRBV7-2 and TRBJ2-1, with TRBD2 matching over 10 bases. The CDR3 length is 19 residues. Germline V gene lookup returns CDR1 SGHTA and CDR2 FQGNSA. V lost 0 bases to trimming and J lost 0 bases; unmatched junction nucleotides: 8. The CDR3 DNA sequence: TGTGCCAGCAGCTTAGCGCTTCTAGCGGGGGCCCGCTCCTACAATGAGCAGTTCTTC. Its translation: CASSLALLAGARSYNEQFF.

This clonotype has only a few counts. The chain combines TRBV6-1 with TRBJ1-2, with 7 bases identical to TRBD1. The CDR3 runs to 15 residues. Germline V gene data show CDR1 as MNHNS and CDR2 as SASEGT. The ends lost 7 bases at V and 2 bases at J; junction bases unmatched: 10. The CDR3 nucleotides read TGTGCCAGCATCTCCCGACAGGGCGGGAACTATGGCTACACCTTC. Translation gives CASISRQGGNYGYTF.

The chain recombines TRBV20-1 with TRBJ1-1; no firm D call. Germline V CDR1 and CDR2: DFQATT, SNEGSKA (reference sequence). There are 12 residues in the CDR3. Trimming took off 3 bases at V and 1 base at J, with 6 bases between the two ends. The CDR3 here is CSASDPNTEAFF. The CDR3 nucleotides are TGCAGTGCTAGCGACCCGAACACTGAAGCTTTCTTT.

This chain links TRBV4-2 with TRBJ1-2; D perhaps matches TRBD1 (6 bases). Trimming pared 0 bases from V and 4 bases from J, leaving 21 bases between. In germline, CDR1 is LGHNA, CDR2 YNFKEQ. The CDR3 runs to 18 residues. The CDR3, as DNA: TGTGCCAGCAGCCAAGATGGGTCAGGGGCCCCTTTTGGCTATGGCTACACCTTC. The encoded protein is CASSQDGSGAPFGYGYTF.

The V and J genes are TRBV9 and TRBJ2-3, with D possibly matching TRBD2 (7 bases). Deletions cut 0 bases from V and 2 bases from J, with 16 bases between. The CDR3 runs 17 residues. Germline V gene data show CDR1 as SGDLS and CDR2 as YYNGEE. As DNA, the CDR3 is TGTGCCAGCAGCGTAGAGGGGGGGGAAGATATCACAGATACGCAGTATTTT. This gives the protein CASSVEGGEDITDTQYF.